Here is one T cell receptor beta chain with its context. Template material for amplifying TCR beta CDR3 regions consisted of RNA transcripts. A set of HTBI primers served as the primers for a first-round RT-PCR of the TCR CDR3. TCRdb re-called the multiplex PCR reads through MiXCR, storing one row per CDR3 protein. The sample contains about 700,000 distinct CDR3 sequences, about 15% of which appear only once. If no ophthalmopathy progression occurred within 18 months, Graves' hyperthyroidism was stable. In patients aged 18 to 65, hyperthyroidism was newly diagnosed, with duration under 2 months. This sample was included in a study of T cells in Graves' hyperthyroidism and ophthalmopathy. CDR1 and CDR2 from the germline V gene are SGHTS and YDEGEE. Trimming took off 2 bases at V and 3 bases at J, with 8 bases between the two ends. CDR3 length: 13 residues.

V is TRBV5-8 and J is TRBJ2-5; a weak D match, TRBD1 (6 bases). The TCR sequence derives from a woman aged 18-29 years with Graves' hyperthyroidism. Sequenced input: blood. As DNA, the CDR3 is TGTGCCAGCAGCTTTCGACAGGAAGAGACCCAGTACTTC. It translates to CASSFRQEETQYF.